This TCR beta chain was captured by sequencing in a study of cytomegalovirus exposure and HLA in healthy donors. General study results and limits: According to the study, approximately 150 TCR beta chains were cytomegalovirus-associated.

In the case of this clone: Its cognate antigen is unknown.

This PCR relied on a set of 60 Vbeta primers and 13 Jbeta primers. As processed by the authors: Roughly 76 million unique TCR beta chains, roughly 11 million of them shared, were counted by a later analysis. The protocol was immunoSEQ multiplex PCR, while the TCRdb copy is restricted to in-frame clones and leaves out a portion. That table furnishes V, J and clone size, whereas the DNA furnished D and trimming. The sample contains 97,000 or so clones, around 78% of which appear only once. This CDR3 comprises 13 residues. The trim removed 0 bases at V and 11 bases at J, leaving 5 bases unmatched. The germline V gene has CDR1 MNHEY and CDR2 SMNVEV (reference sequence). In nominal health when sampled, donors likely had unrecorded immune exposures nonetheless.

Sequencing was carried out using PBMCs. The chain couples TRBV27 to TRBJ2-7; 9 bases line up with TRBD2. This sequence was found in a man aged 35 to 55 in good health and CMV-seronegative. The CDR3 DNA is TGTGCCAGCAGTTTATCCCTCGGCGGGGGGGAGTACTTC. Translation gives CASSLSLGGGEYF.